This T cell receptor (beta chain) comes out of a study of response to subunit inactivated influenza vaccine. Overall study results and limits: The authors offered the suggestion that each seasonal influenza vaccination recruits few new T cells.

J gave up 10 bases and V 6 bases, and 9 bases lay outside the gene matches. Germline-derived CDR1 and CDR2 are MNHEY and SMNVEV (reference sequence). The CDR3 extends over 13 amino acids. The table lists this clonotype with a few counts. Antigen unknown. Using its own MiXCR run on the RT-PCR reads, TCRdb lists one record per CDR3 protein. This sample carries some 480,000 distinct CDR3 sequences, 11% of them seen once, and the ten largest clones take approximately 12%. The V gene is TRBV27, the J gene TRBJ2-1; TRBD1 matches at 7 bases. The starting material was PBMCs from blood, obtained more than 35 days after vaccination. This clonotype originated in a man aged 50 to 59 who received an inactivated influenza vaccine. The DNA for the CDR3 is TGTGCCAGCAGCCGGGAAGGGGGCCGAGAGCAGTTCTTC. Its translation: CASSREGGREQFF.